Following are 7 T cell receptor beta chains from one sample sequenced in a study of blood T cell repertoires in COVID-19. Libraries were prepared by immunoSEQ multiplex PCR; TCRdb keeps only in-frame clonotypes and omits some of them. Among fewer than 400,000 clones listed, 80% to 90% were seen once. Material: PBMCs or T cells enriched from blood (not recorded which). These receptors came from a woman aged 18-29 years who had recovered from COVID-19.

The chain joins TRBV18 to TRBJ1-6; 8 bases align to TRBD1. The CDR3 totals 16 residues. Germline assignment: CDR1 KGHSH and CDR2 LQKENI. J was trimmed by 8 bases and V by 1 base; bases with no gene match: 7. The CDR3 reads CASSPLGQGVYSPLHF. The DNA of the CDR3 is TGTGCCAGCTCACCACTCGGACAGGGTGTTTATTCACCCCTCCACTTT.

CDR3 nucleotide sequence: TGCGCCAGCGAACCGGGACTAGCGGGAGTAACCGGGGAGCTGTTTTTT. Protein: CASEPGLAGVTGELFF. The V call is TRBV5-1, the J call TRBJ2-2, with 14 bases that match TRBD2. This CDR3 is 16 amino acids long. Germline CDR1 and CDR2: SGHRS and YFSETQ. The V and J ends lost 7 bases and 5 bases, in that order; junction bases with no gene match: 7.

The chain combines TRBV4-1 with TRBJ1-3; 7 positions match TRBD1. Trimming cost V 6 bases and J 8 bases; bases outside gene matches: 16. CDR1 is MGHRA, CDR2 YSYEKL, per germline. There are 16 residues in the CDR3. The CDR3 bases are TGCGCCAGCAGGCAAACGCCCGAGGAGGGGGCTGACACCATATATTTT. It yields the protein CASRQTPEEGADTIYF.

The table lists this clone with a few counts. The genes are TRBV6-5 and TRBJ2-2; 7 nucleotides align to TRBD1. CDR1 is MNHEY and CDR2 is SVGAGI in the germline V gene. This CDR3 comprises 15 residues. The J segment lost 0 bases and the V segment lost 5 bases, leaving 3 bases of the junction unmatched. The CDR3: CASSPDRANTGELFF. CDR3 DNA sequence: TGTGCCAGCAGTCCTGACAGGGCGAACACCGGGGAGCTGTTTTTT.

The chain links TRBV3-1 (or the pseudogene TRBV3-2) to TRBJ1-4; a possible D gene is TRBD1 (5 bases). The V gene lost 0 bases and the J gene lost 3 bases, with 20 bases spanning the gap. Germline V CDR1 and CDR2: LGHDT, YNNKEL (reference sequence). The CDR3 has 19 residues. The CDR3 nucleotides read TGTGCCAGCAGCCAAGACAAAACATTTGGGGCTGGGGCTAATGAAAAACTGTTTTTT. Translation: CASSQDKTFGAGANEKLFF.

The CDR3 DNA reads TGTGCCAGCAGCTCACAGGGGAGATATAACAATCAGCCCCAGCATTTT. As protein: CASSSQGRYNNQPQHF. The genes are TRBV7-2 and TRBJ1-5, with TRBD1 identical over 7 bases. This CDR3 is built from 16 residues. Trimming removed 4 bases from V and 3 bases from J; junction bases left unmatched: 9. Per the germline V gene, CDR1 is SGHTA and CDR2 is FQGNSA.

The gene calls are TRBV5-4 and TRBJ2-5, with D tentatively TRBD2 (6 bases). The V gene lost 4 bases and the J gene lost 2 bases, with 9 bases spanning the gap. The CDR3 has 13 amino acids. Germline CDR1 SGHNT, CDR2 YYREEE (reference sequence). CDR3 coding DNA: TGTGCCAGCAGCCTGGGACTTCAAGAGACCCAGTACTTC. It translates to CASSLGLQETQYF.